This entry concerns a single T cell receptor (beta chain). Its specificity is not known. This CDR3 is built from 14 residues. Germline CDR1 KGHSH, CDR2 LQKENI. V was pared by 2 bases and J by 6 bases, with 12 bases between. Expressed TCRB transcripts were sequenced because the entire RNA isolate underwent reverse transcription. Clones were read by immunoSEQ multiplex PCR, and TCRdb kept only the in-frame ones, dropping some. The repertoire holds 250,000 or so clones, 14% seen once, with just under 0.02% in the top ten. This specimen comes from a study of beta chain features in type 1 diabetes. Broader study findings: Shortening that was moderate but significant affected the TCRB CDR3s of Type 1 diabetes patients in all four CD4+ subsets.

This rearrangement joins TRBV18 to TRBJ2-3, with a weak D call TRBD2 (6 bases). Sample: naive CD4+ T cells from blood. This clonotype was sampled from a man under 40 with type 1 diabetes. As DNA, the CDR3 is TGTGCCAGCTCACCAACGGCGGGGAGGGATACGCAGTATTTT. Its protein product is CASSPTAGRDTQYF. The whole variable domain, remainder taken from reference TRBV18 and TRBJ2-3, is NAGVMQNPRHLVRRRGQEARLRCSPMKGHSHVYWYRQLPEEGLKFMVYLQKENIIDESGMPKERFSAEFPKEGPSILRIQQVVRGDSAAYFCASSPTAGRDTQYFGPGTRLTVL.